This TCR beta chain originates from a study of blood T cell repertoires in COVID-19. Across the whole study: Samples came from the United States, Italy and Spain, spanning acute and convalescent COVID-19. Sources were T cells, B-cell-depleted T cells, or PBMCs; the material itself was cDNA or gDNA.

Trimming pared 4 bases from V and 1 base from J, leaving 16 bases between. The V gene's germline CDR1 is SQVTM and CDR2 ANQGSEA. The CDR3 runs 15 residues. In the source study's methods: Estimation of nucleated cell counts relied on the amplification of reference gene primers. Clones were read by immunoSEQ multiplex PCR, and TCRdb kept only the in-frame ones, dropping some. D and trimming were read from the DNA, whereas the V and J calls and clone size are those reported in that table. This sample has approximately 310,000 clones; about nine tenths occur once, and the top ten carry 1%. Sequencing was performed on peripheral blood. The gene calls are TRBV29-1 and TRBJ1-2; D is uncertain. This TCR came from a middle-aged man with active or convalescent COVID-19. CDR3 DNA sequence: TGCAGCGTTGCCCACCCCGTCGGCGGTAACTATGGCTACACCTTC. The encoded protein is CSVAHPVGGNYGYTF.